These 28 T cell receptor beta chains originate from one sample sequenced in a study of T-cell memory formation after mild COVID-19. TCRdb itself ran the 5' RACE reads through MiXCR, one entry per CDR3 protein. Among 500,000 to 650,000 distinct CDR3 sequences listed, about 22% were seen once. The sequenced sample consisted of PBMCs or a T cell subset sorted from them (not recorded which). Receptor source: an adult woman who had mild COVID-19 (a few samples of this study predate the infection). Cell type and time point are not known.

V gene TRBV7-3 combines with J gene TRBJ2-1; TRBD2 might be the D (6 bases). Per the germline V gene, CDR1 is SGHTA and CDR2 is FQGTGA. Trimming stripped 5 bases from V and 0 bases from J, with 14 bases between. The CDR3 runs to 16 residues. CDR3 coding DNA: TGTGCCAGCAGCGCGTCAGGCGGGGCCTCCTACAATGAGCAGTTCTTC. It encodes CASSASGGASYNEQFF.

The sample holds a few counts of this clonotype. This rearrangement joins TRBV5-6 to TRBJ1-1, with D hard to call. The germline V and J ends were trimmed by 2 bases and 0 bases, with 11 bases remaining between them. CDR3 length equals 15 residues. Germline V lookup: CDR1 SGHDT, CDR2 YYEEEE. Here the CDR3 reads CASSFRYAMNTEAFF. The CDR3 DNA sequence: TGTGCCAGCAGCTTTAGGTATGCCATGAACACTGAAGCTTTCTTT.

This clonotype has just a few counts. The chain couples TRBV9 to TRBJ2-5, with 7 bases that match TRBD2. The V gene's germline CDR1 is SGDLS and CDR2 YYNGEE. The CDR3 is 14 residues long. J was trimmed by 1 base and V by 6 bases; bases with no gene match: 6. The CDR3: CASTPSGAQETQYF. In DNA, the CDR3 is TGTGCCAGCACCCCAAGCGGGGCCCAAGAGACCCAGTACTTC.

This clonotype was seen a few times. This chain connects TRBV24-1 to TRBJ2-1; D could derive from TRBD1 or TRBD2 (7 bases each). CDR1 KGHDR and CDR2 SFDVKD come from the germline V gene. V lost 5 bases and J lost 4, with 23 bases in between. The CDR3 has 18 amino acids. This CDR3 reads CATSVGLTQGGKYNEQFF. The DNA for the CDR3 is TGTGCCACCAGTGTTGGATTAACTCAGGGGGGGAAGTACAATGAGCAGTTCTTC.

This clonotype appeared a few times. The rearrangement joins TRBV6-5 to TRBJ1-1; tentatively, D is TRBD1 (5 bases). The CDR3 loop spans 14 amino acids. Germline V lookup: CDR1 MNHEY, CDR2 SVGAGI. The V and J ends lost 0 bases and 9 bases respectively, with 14 bases between them. The CDR3 DNA is TGTGCCAGCAGTTACTCACAGGCGGCTAATAAAGCTTTCTTT. Encoded protein: CASSYSQAANKAFF.

The chain has TRBV7-3 and TRBJ2-2, with D unclear. The CDR3 is 13 amino acids. Germline V gene data show CDR1 as SGHTA and CDR2 as FQGTGA. V lost 4 bases and J 5 bases, leaving 8 bases between the germline ends. The CDR3 spells CASSSRLTGELFF. The CDR3 nucleotides read TGTGCCAGCAGCTCGCGTTTGACCGGGGAGCTGTTTTTT.

The CDR3 spells CASSLQSGISGRADPYEQYF. DNA of the CDR3: TGTGCCAGCAGCCTTCAGTCCGGGATTAGCGGGAGGGCCGACCCCTACGAGCAGTACTTC. The V call is TRBV4-2, the J call TRBJ2-7; 11 bases are a match to TRBD2. V shed 4 bases, J shed 2 bases, and the junction held 19 bases outside the gene matches. Germline V CDR1 and CDR2: LGHNA, YNFKEQ. The CDR3 extends over 20 amino acids.

This clonotype was observed a handful of times. CDR3 amino acids: CSASPSGGLNQPQHF. DNA for the CDR3: TGCAGTGCTTCGCCCTCGGGCGGACTCAATCAGCCCCAGCATTTT. The rearrangement uses TRBV20-1 and TRBJ1-5; D call uncertain. Per germline, CDR1 DFQATT and CDR2 SNEGSKA (reference sequence). V was clipped by 5 bases and J by 3 bases, with 17 bases between them. The CDR3 has 15 residues.

This clonotype showed up just a few times. This rearrangement joins TRBV25-1 to TRBJ1-3; D possibly corresponds to TRBD1 (6 bases). The germline CDR1 and CDR2 sequences are MGHDK and SYGVNS. The CDR3 is 14 residues long. V dropped 6 bases and J dropped 0 bases, with 9 bases sitting between them. The CDR3 spells CASRQGGSGNTIYF. CDR3 nucleotides: TGTGCCAGCAGACAGGGTGGCTCTGGAAACACCATATATTTT.

The chain combines TRBV4-1 with TRBJ2-7; 8 bases map to TRBD2. Germline trimming cut 5 bases from V and 3 bases from J; bases unmatched to any gene: 6. Germline CDR1 is MGHRA and CDR2 is YSYEKL. CDR3 length equals 14 residues. CDR3 amino acids: CASSSGGGLYEQYF. CDR3 bases: TGCGCCAGCAGCTCGGGCGGGGGGCTCTACGAGCAGTACTTC.

The genes are TRBV24-1 and TRBJ2-2; 11 bases map to TRBD1. The CDR3 runs 17 residues. V was pared by 0 bases and J by 2 bases, with 1 base of the junction left unmatched. The germline CDR1 and CDR2 sequences are KGHDR and SFDVKD. For the CDR3, the DNA is TGTGCCACCAGTGATTTGGGACAGGGGGCCAACACCGGGGAGCTGTTTTTT. Translated, it gives CATSDLGQGANTGELFF.

V gene TRBV7-2 combines with J gene TRBJ2-1, with TRBD2 matching 7 bases. The V segment lost 1 base and the J segment 10 bases; nucleotides outside the gene matches: 4. Germline lookup yields CDR1 SGHTA and CDR2 FQGNSA. This CDR3 has 13 residues. CDR3 amino acids: CASSLGGSPEQFF. CDR3 nucleotides: TGTGCCAGCAGCTTAGGCGGGAGCCCAGAGCAGTTCTTC. Using reference TRBV7-2 and TRBJ2-1 for the parts outside the CDR3, the full variable domain is GAGVSQSPSNKVTEKGKDVELRCDPISGHTALYWYRQSLGQGLEFLIYFQGNSAPDKSGLPSDRFSAERTGGSVSTLTIQRTQQEDSAVYLCASSLGGSPEQFFGPGTRLTVL.

In this sample, this clonotype turned up a few times. The J gene is TRBJ1-2, the V gene TRBV5-1; TRBD1 matches 7 bases. The CDR3 totals 14 residues. V dropped 4 bases and J dropped 8; count of bases not matched to a gene: 11. Germline V CDR1 and CDR2: SGHRS, YFSETQ. The CDR3 loop is CASSPGGTVPGYTF. The CDR3 DNA is TGCGCCAGCAGCCCGGGGGGGACAGTCCCCGGCTACACCTTC.

This chain links TRBV20-1 with TRBJ2-1; weak D call: TRBD2 (5 bases). With 5 bases removed from V and 6 bases from J, the gap between germline ends came to 23 bases. Germline V lookup: CDR1 DFQATT, CDR2 SNEGSKA (reference sequence). This CDR3 spans 16 amino acids. CDR3 DNA sequence: TGCAGTGCTCCCTCAGGTATGGGGAGTGAGGGCAATGAGCAGTTCTTC. This codes for CSAPSGMGSEGNEQFF.

The J gene is TRBJ1-1, the V gene TRBV19, with a weak D call TRBD1 (5 bases). Germline V CDR1 and CDR2: LNHDA, SQIVND (reference sequence). The CDR3 extends over 15 amino acids. The V end was cut by 3 bases, the J end by 1 base, with 12 bases between. The CDR3 loop reads CASSISGWGNTEAFF. Here the CDR3 DNA reads TGTGCCAGTAGTATCTCAGGGTGGGGGAACACTGAAGCTTTCTTT.

This chain joins TRBV28 and TRBJ1-2; 10 bases agree with TRBD1. There are 16 residues in the CDR3. V dropped 3 bases and J dropped 7; count of bases not matched to a gene: 11. Germline loops: CDR1 MDHEN, CDR2 SYDVKM. The CDR3 DNA reads TGTGCCAGCAGTTTGAACCTCGGGACAGGGGTTCCTGGCTACACCTTC. Its translation is CASSLNLGTGVPGYTF.

The V and J genes are TRBV5-1 and TRBJ2-6, with D possibly matching TRBD1 (5 bases). Germline V gene lookup returns CDR1 SGHRS and CDR2 YFSETQ. Trimming cost V 4 bases and J 0 bases, with 14 bases left between them. The CDR3 has 17 amino acids. In nucleotides, the CDR3 is TGCGCCAGCAGCCTCTGGCCACAGGACTCTGGGGCCAACGTCCTGACTTTC. Translating gives CASSLWPQDSGANVLTF.

The sample holds a few counts of this clonotype. The chain recombines TRBV7-9 with TRBJ2-3; D is uncertain. The CDR3 has 15 amino acids. V was cut by 1 base and J by 0 bases, with 8 bases left in between. Germline assignment: CDR1 SEHNR and CDR2 FQNEAQ (reference sequence). CDR3 in DNA: TGTGCCAGCAGCTTAGGTCCCGTTAGCACAGATACGCAGTATTTT. Translating gives CASSLGPVSTDTQYF. The variable domain in full, completed from reference TRBV7-9 and TRBJ2-3, reads DTGVSQNPRHKITKRGQNVTFRCDPISEHNRLYWYRQTLGQGPEFLTYFQNEAQLEKSRLLSDRFSAERPKGSFSTLEIQRTEQGDSAMYLCASSLGPVSTDTQYFGPGTRLTVL.

This clonotype was picked up a small number of times. The chain has TRBV11-2 and TRBJ2-2; D gene uncertain. Trimming took off 5 bases at V and 7 bases at J, with 8 bases between the two ends. CDR3 size: 12 residues. CDR1 is SGHAT, CDR2 FQNNGV, per germline. Written as DNA, the CDR3 is TGTGCCAGCAGCCCTTACGGCGGGGAGCTGTTTTTT. It encodes CASSPYGGELFF. The full variable domain, in which reference TRBV11-2 and TRBJ2-2 provide the parts outside the CDR3, is EAGVAQSPRYKIIEKRQSVAFWCNPISGHATLYWYQQILGQGPKLLIQFQNNGVVDDSQLPKDRFSAERLKGVDSTLKIQPAKLEDSAVYLCASSPYGGELFFGEGSRLTVL.

This chain uses TRBV20-1 with TRBJ1-2; tentatively, D is TRBD1 (6 bases). In germline, CDR1 is DFQATT, CDR2 SNEGSKA (reference sequence). CDR3 length: 16 residues. Trimming left V 2 bases short and J 2 bases short, with 18 bases between. The CDR3: CSARRGRGTPNYGYTF. The CDR3 DNA reads as TGCAGTGCTAGAAGGGGCAGAGGGACACCAAACTATGGCTACACCTTC.

There are a few counts of this clonotype. This rearrangement joins TRBV10-3 to TRBJ2-2, with TRBD2 identical over 13 bases. Germline loops: CDR1 ENHRY, CDR2 SYGVKD. With 4 bases clipped from V and 6 bases from J, the junction kept 11 bases outside the gene matches. This CDR3 comprises 18 residues. As DNA, the CDR3 is TGTGCCATCAGTGCTAACCCGGGACTAGCGGGAAGACCCGGGGAGCTGTTTTTT. It translates to CAISANPGLAGRPGELFF.

This clonotype was detected only a few times. The CDR3 loop reads CASSDQGLPQETQYF. In DNA form, the CDR3 reads TGTGCCAGCAGCGACCAGGGTCTCCCTCAAGAGACCCAGTACTTC. The chain couples TRBV9 to TRBJ2-5; D perhaps matches TRBD1 (5 bases). Germline loops: CDR1 SGDLS, CDR2 YYNGEE. CDR3 length: 15 residues. V shed 3 bases and J shed 2 bases, with 14 bases lying between them.

The chain combines TRBV12-3 or TRBV12-4 with TRBJ2-7; 9 bases fit TRBD2. This CDR3 is built from 14 residues. The J segment lost 3 bases and the V segment lost 3 bases, leaving 3 bases of the junction unmatched. CDR3 coding DNA: TGTGCCAGCAGTTTGCGGGGGGGGGTCTACGAGCAGTACTTC. Its protein is CASSLRGGVYEQYF.

The genes are TRBV2 and TRBJ2-7; D is uncertain. This CDR3 is 17 amino acids long. Germline-derived CDR1 and CDR2 are SNHLY and FYNNEI. V lost 1 base and J lost 0, with 16 bases in between. CDR3: CASSEGYRNPSSYEQYF. CDR3 sequence (DNA): TGTGCCAGCAGTGAAGGCTACAGAAACCCGAGCTCCTACGAGCAGTACTTC.

A few counts support this clonotype. This chain links TRBV4-1 with TRBJ2-3; 9 positions agree with TRBD1. Unmatched junction bases numbered 7, after V lost 0 bases and J lost 3 bases. Per the germline V gene, CDR1 is MGHRA and CDR2 is YSYEKL. The CDR3 has 17 amino acids. The CDR3 region has the DNA TGCGCCAGCAGCCAAGAGTTTACAGGACAGGGGACAGATACGCAGTATTTT. It translates to CASSQEFTGQGTDTQYF.

The J gene is TRBJ1-1, the V gene TRBV20-1; TRBD1 matches at 9 bases. This CDR3 comprises 13 residues. The V segment lost 6 bases and the J segment 3 bases; nucleotides outside the gene matches: 5. Germline assignment: CDR1 DFQATT and CDR2 SNEGSKA (reference sequence). The CDR3 bases are TGCAGTGCGCGGACAGGGGTGCACACTGAAGCTTTCTTT. Protein sequence: CSARTGVHTEAFF.

The gene calls are TRBV20-1 and TRBJ2-3, with 10 bases lining up with TRBD2. Germline CDR1 and CDR2: DFQATT and SNEGSKA (reference sequence). This CDR3 spans 13 amino acids. The CDR3 here is CSTGTSVKDTQYF. The CDR3 DNA sequence: TGCAGCACCGGGACTAGCGTAAAAGATACGCAGTATTTT.

This sequence joins TRBV7-9 and TRBJ1-2, with D unresolved. CDR3 length: 12 amino acids. The V end lost 1 base, the J end lost 6 bases, and 6 bases lay between the germline ends. Germline CDR1 is SEHNR and CDR2 is FQNEAQ (reference sequence). The CDR3 bases are TGTGCCAGCAGCTTAGGGGAGAATGGCTACACCTTC. Translating it yields CASSLGENGYTF.